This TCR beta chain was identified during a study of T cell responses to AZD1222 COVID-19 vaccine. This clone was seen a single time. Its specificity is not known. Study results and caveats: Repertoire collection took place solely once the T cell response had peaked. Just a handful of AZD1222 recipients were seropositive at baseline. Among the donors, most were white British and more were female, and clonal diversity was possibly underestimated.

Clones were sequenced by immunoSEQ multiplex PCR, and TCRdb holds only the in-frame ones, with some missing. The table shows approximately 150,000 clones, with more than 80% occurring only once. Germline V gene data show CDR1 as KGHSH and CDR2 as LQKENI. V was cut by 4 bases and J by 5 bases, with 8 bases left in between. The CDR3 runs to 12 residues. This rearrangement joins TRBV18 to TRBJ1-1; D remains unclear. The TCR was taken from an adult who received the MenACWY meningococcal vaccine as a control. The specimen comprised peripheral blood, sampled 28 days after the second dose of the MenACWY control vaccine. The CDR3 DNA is TGTGCCAGCTCACTCGTAGGGACTGAAGCTTTCTTT. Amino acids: CASSLVGTEAFF.